The 27 T cell receptor beta chains below all came from one sample that was sequenced in a study of blood T cell repertoires in COVID-19. This table comes from immunoSEQ multiplex PCR, and its TCRdb copy is limited to in-frame clones, with some not included. The table lists around 330,000 clones, roughly 90% of them singletons. What was sequenced was peripheral blood. All receptors derive from a woman in her forties or fifties with active or convalescent COVID-19.

V gene TRBV5-8 combines with J gene TRBJ1-1; D is possibly TRBD1 (5 bases). CDR1 is SGHTS, CDR2 YDEGEE, per germline. This CDR3 comprises 13 residues. V dropped 7 bases and J dropped 3 bases, with 13 bases sitting between them. The CDR3 DNA is TGTGCCAGCCCCTCGCGGGGGGACACTGAAGCTTTCTTT. Translation gives CASPSRGDTEAFF. The full variable domain, its missing parts supplied by reference TRBV5-8 and TRBJ1-1, is EAGVTQSPTHLIKTRGQQATLRCSPISGHTSVYWYQQALGLGLQFLLWYDEGEERNRGNFPPRFSGRQFPNYSSELNVNALELEDSALYLCASPSRGDTEAFFGQGTRLTVV.

This chain joins TRBV29-1 and TRBJ2-1; 7 bases are shared with TRBD2. The CDR3 is 14 amino acids. The V and J ends lost 5 bases and 3 bases, in that order; junction bases with no gene match: 7. Germline V gene sequence: CDR1 SQVTM, CDR2 ANQGSEA. The CDR3 sequence: CSVNGGSSYNEQFF. The CDR3 DNA follows: TGCAGCGTTAATGGCGGGAGTAGCTACAATGAGCAGTTCTTC.

This clone was seen a handful of times. The chain couples TRBV27 to TRBJ1-2, with D possibly being TRBD1 (6 bases). Trimming shortened V by 2 bases and J by 4 bases, and 14 bases separated the two germline ends. The CDR3 sequence is 15 residues long. CDR1 MNHEY and CDR2 SMNVEV come from the germline V gene (reference sequence). CDR3 region: CASSLRAQGPYGYTF. CDR3 nucleotide sequence: TGTGCCAGCAGTTTACGGGCACAGGGTCCCTATGGCTACACCTTC.

The rearrangement uses TRBV6-5 and TRBJ1-2, with D tentatively TRBD1 (6 bases). CDR3 length equals 15 residues. Germline V gene sequence: CDR1 MNHEY, CDR2 SVGAGI. The germline V and J ends were trimmed by 2 bases and 1 base, with 11 bases remaining between them. CDR3 DNA: TGTGCCAGCAGTTACGGGACAAAAAATAACTATGGCTACACCTTC. Its protein is CASSYGTKNNYGYTF.

The V call is TRBV30, the J call TRBJ2-6; a possible D gene is TRBD2 (5 bases). The V and J ends lost 0 bases and 4 bases respectively, with 10 bases between them. CDR1 is GTSNPN and CDR2 is SVGIG in the germline V gene (reference sequence). This CDR3 region has 15 residues. The CDR3: CAWSVGEAGANVLTF. The CDR3 region has the DNA TGTGCCTGGAGTGTCGGGGAAGCGGGGGCCAACGTCCTGACTTTC.

V and J are TRBV27 and TRBJ2-1; 14 bases align to TRBD2. V trimming: 6 bases; J trimming: 5 bases; junction bases outside the gene matches: 15. This CDR3 comprises 19 residues. Germline-derived CDR1 and CDR2 are MNHEY and SMNVEV (reference sequence). The CDR3 nucleotides are TGTGCCAGCAGGAGACCGGGACTAGCGGGAGATGGGGCACACAATGAGCAGTTCTTC. Translation: CASRRPGLAGDGAHNEQFF.

This sequence joins TRBV30 and TRBJ1-1; no reliable D call. This CDR3 comprises 13 residues. CDR1 and CDR2 (germline): GTSNPN, SVGIG (reference sequence). Trimming shortened V by 3 bases and J by 5 bases, and 13 bases separated the two germline ends. CDR3 amino acids: CAWRSEDWTEAFF. The CDR3 region has the DNA TGTGCCTGGAGGTCGGAGGATTGGACTGAAGCTTTCTTT.

This chain joins TRBV29-1 and TRBJ1-5; no reliable D call. The CDR3 covers 12 residues. V lost 7 bases and J 0 bases, leaving 7 bases between the germline ends. Germline-derived CDR1 and CDR2 are SQVTM and ANQGSEA. The CDR3 bases are TGCAGCGGCAGTAATAGCAATCAGCCCCAGCATTTT. Protein sequence: CSGSNSNQPQHF.

The gene calls are TRBV6-4 and TRBJ1-1; D perhaps matches TRBD1 (6 bases). CDR3 length: 15 residues. V gave up 5 bases and J gave up 3 bases, with 16 bases separating them. The germline V gene has CDR1 MRHNA and CDR2 SNTAGT. The CDR3 reads CASSPGASGYTEAFF. Here the CDR3 DNA reads TGTGCCAGCAGTCCAGGGGCCTCTGGGTACACTGAAGCTTTCTTT.

The V gene is TRBV27, the J gene TRBJ1-6; TRBD1 is a possible D gene (5 bases). Trimming removed 6 bases from V and 0 bases from J, with 9 bases in between. Germline assignment: CDR1 MNHEY and CDR2 SMNVEV (reference sequence). The CDR3 runs 15 residues. The CDR3 bases are TGTGCCAGCAGCCGACAGTACTCCTATAATTCACCCCTCCACTTT. Translated: CASSRQYSYNSPLHF.

This chain joins TRBV11-2 and TRBJ2-1; D gene ambiguous. The V end lost 4 bases, the J end lost 6 bases, and 7 bases lay between the germline ends. The germline V gene encodes CDR1 SGHAT and CDR2 FQNNGV. CDR3 size: 12 residues. CDR3 in amino acids: CASSSKLNEQFF. The CDR3 DNA reads TGTGCCAGCAGCTCCAAGCTCAATGAGCAGTTCTTC.

This chain joins TRBV6-1 and TRBJ1-5; 9 bases line up with TRBD1. Germline V gene data show CDR1 as MNHNS and CDR2 as SASEGT. The CDR3 runs to 17 residues. With 4 bases clipped from V and 1 base from J, the junction kept 8 bases outside the gene matches. CDR3 DNA sequence: TGTGCCAGCAGTGGGGGGACAGGGAGGACAAGCAATCAGCCCCAGCATTTT. This codes for CASSGGTGRTSNQPQHF.

This clone was seen a handful of times. The V gene is TRBV12-3 or TRBV12-4, the J gene TRBJ2-7, with TRBD2 as a possible D gene (7 bases). CDR3 length equals 13 residues. Deletions cut 5 bases from V and 5 bases from J, with 13 bases between. The CDR3 protein is CASSPAGAHEQYF. As DNA, the CDR3 is TGTGCCAGCAGTCCGGCGGGGGCACACGAGCAGTACTTC.

The V gene is TRBV11-2, the J gene TRBJ1-1; TRBD1 matches 9 bases. CDR3 length equals 13 residues. With V trimmed by 2 bases and J by 8 bases, 3 bases remained unmatched. Germline loops: CDR1 SGHAT, CDR2 FQNNGV. CDR3 loop: CASSLSGTGEAFF. The CDR3 coding sequence is TGTGCCAGCAGCTTATCCGGGACAGGGGAAGCTTTCTTT.

This sequence joins TRBV29-1 and TRBJ1-2; 9 bases map to TRBD1. The CDR3 covers 15 residues. V was clipped by 6 bases and J by 0 bases; unmatched bases: 8. CDR1 is SQVTM, CDR2 ANQGSEA, per germline. This CDR3 reads CSVRDRDSPNYGYTF. In DNA, the CDR3 is TGCAGCGTCCGGGACAGGGATAGCCCTAACTATGGCTACACCTTC.

This clone appeared once. The V gene is TRBV4-3, the J gene TRBJ2-5; maybe TRBD2 (6 bases). Germline lookup yields CDR1 LGHNA and CDR2 YSLEER. CDR3 length equals 14 residues. Trimming left V 2 bases short and J 5 bases short, with 12 bases between. The CDR3 bases are TGCGCCAGCAGCCAACGGGGGTCAGAGGAGACCCAGTACTTC. It translates to CASSQRGSEETQYF.

The chain recombines TRBV20-1 with TRBJ2-7, with a possible D match to TRBD1 (5 bases). The germline V gene has CDR1 DFQATT and CDR2 SNEGSKA (reference sequence). The CDR3 length is 10 residues. V dropped 0 bases and J dropped 13 bases, with 10 bases sitting between them. CDR3 sequence: CSAREDIDYF. The CDR3 nucleotides are TGCAGTGCTAGAGAGGACATCGATTACTTC.

V usage is TRBV6-2 or TRBV6-3 and J usage is TRBJ1-6; weak D call: TRBD1 (6 bases). Germline V CDR1 and CDR2: MNHEY, SVGEGT. V lost 2 bases to trimming and J lost 0 bases, with 14 bases between them. CDR3 length: 18 amino acids. CDR3 protein: CASSYPTGRSSYNSPLHF. DNA of the CDR3: TGTGCCAGCAGTTACCCGACAGGCCGGAGCTCCTATAATTCACCCCTCCACTTT.

The chain uses TRBV29-1 and TRBJ1-6; D might be TRBD1 (5 bases). Germline CDR1 reads SQVTM; CDR2 reads ANQGSEA. V lost 4 bases, J lost 7 bases, and 11 bases lay in between. The length of the CDR3 is 13 residues. CDR3 in amino acids: CSVGGEKNSPLHF. The CDR3 DNA is TGCAGCGTTGGGGGGGAAAAAAATTCACCCCTCCACTTT.

The V call is TRBV6-4, the J call TRBJ2-1, with D perhaps TRBD2 (5 bases). Germline CDR1 MRHNA, CDR2 SNTAGT. The CDR3 runs to 17 residues. V was shortened by 2 bases and J by 2 bases, with 16 bases between the two germline ends. The CDR3 DNA is TGTGCCAGCAGTGACCGGTTGACGGGGTCCCCCTACAATGAGCAGTTCTTC. Protein: CASSDRLTGSPYNEQFF.

The chain carries TRBV28 and TRBJ1-1, with TRBD1 matching 9 bases. Unmatched junction bases numbered 8, after V lost 3 bases and J lost 3 bases. The CDR3 is 16 residues long. CDR1 and CDR2 from the germline V gene are MDHEN and SYDVKM. The CDR3, as DNA: TGTGCCAGCAGTTTTCCACCGGGACAGGGAGACACTGAAGCTTTCTTT. Translated: CASSFPPGQGDTEAFF.

Worth noting for this clone: The germline gene is not matched at one end of the junction; a read error may be the cause. V usage is TRBV7-7 and J usage is TRBJ2-1, with TRBD1 as a possible D gene (6 bases). Germline loops: CDR1 SSHAT, CDR2 FNYEAQ (reference sequence). The CDR3 runs 16 residues. The CDR3 loop is CASSQDTGSSYNEQFF. CDR3 nucleotides: TGTGCTAGCAGCCAGGATACAGGGAGCTCCTACAATGAGCAGTTCTTC. Drawing the rest from reference TRBV7-7 and TRBJ2-1, the complete variable domain is GAGVSQSPRYKVTKRGQDVTLRCDPISSHATLYWYQQALGQGPEFLTYFNYEAQPDKSGLPSDRFSAERPEGSISTLTIQRTEQRDSAMYRCASSQDTGSSYNEQFFGPGTRLTVL.

The chain uses TRBV5-1 and TRBJ2-1; 7 nucleotides line up with TRBD2. Germline V CDR1 and CDR2: SGHRS, YFSETQ. The trim removed 1 base at V and 4 bases at J, leaving 5 bases unmatched. The CDR3 consists of 15 residues. The CDR3 reads CASSLTSVSYNEQFF. As DNA, the CDR3 is TGCGCCAGCAGCTTGACTAGCGTGTCTTACAATGAGCAGTTCTTC.

This clone was picked up a small number of times. The genes are TRBV13 and TRBJ2-5; D gene unclear. The germline gives CDR1 PRHDT, CDR2 FYEKMQ (reference sequence). V was clipped by 5 bases and J by 7 bases, with 17 bases between them. This CDR3 has 14 amino acids. The CDR3 nucleotides are TGTGCCAGCAGCGACGCGGAGCATCGCGGGACCCAGTACTTC. Protein: CASSDAEHRGTQYF.

The chain links TRBV6-5 to TRBJ1-1; unclear D gene. The CDR3 consists of 15 residues. The germline V and J ends were trimmed by 4 bases and 1 base, with 13 bases remaining between them. CDR1 is MNHEY, CDR2 SVGAGI, per germline. CDR3: CASSSFDIPNTEAFF. CDR3 bases: TGTGCCAGCAGTTCCTTCGACATTCCGAACACTGAAGCTTTCTTT.

This chain joins TRBV27 and TRBJ1-1; TRBD1 agrees at 12 bases. This CDR3 is 18 amino acids long. Trimming took 6 bases from V and 3 from J; bases not matched to a gene: 14. Germline V gene lookup returns CDR1 MNHEY and CDR2 SMNVEV (reference sequence). CDR3 residues: CASRAWGTGGVWDTEAFF. CDR3 sequence (DNA): TGTGCCAGCAGAGCCTGGGGGACAGGGGGCGTCTGGGACACTGAAGCTTTCTTT.

The gene calls are TRBV11-2 and TRBJ1-3, with no clear D. This CDR3 spans 14 amino acids. V was pared by 5 bases and J by 4 bases, with 12 bases between. Germline CDR1 reads SGHAT; CDR2 reads FQNNGV. DNA for the CDR3: TGTGCCAGCAGCCTAACTGGCAGGGGAAACACCATATATTTT. Translated, it gives CASSLTGRGNTIYF.